The clone carrying this TCR beta chain was detected ten times or more. Its cognate antigen is unknown. The sample is drawn from a study of T cells in Graves' hyperthyroidism and ophthalmopathy. Study results and limitations: Blood held most thyroid clonotypes expanded above 0.001 frequency. Ophthalmopathy was model-predicted a median around seven months pre-onset.

Together with thyroid ultrasound, orbital computed tomography, serum thyroxine and TRAb, clinical symptoms were used for diagnoses. There were TCR beta CDR3 regions amplified from RNA transcripts. The HTBI primer set drove a first-round RT-PCR of the TCR CDR3. One entry per CDR3 protein, called by TCRdb with MiXCR from the multiplex PCR reads. The repertoire consists of 500,000 to 550,000 distinct CDR3 sequences, with less than 25% occurring once and the leading ten covering more than 25%. The receptor's source is a man aged 18 to 30 with Graves' hyperthyroidism. The source material was blood.

The CDR3 reads CASTQGGLEAFF. In DNA, the CDR3 is TGTGCCAGCACCCAGGGGGGGCTTGAAGCTTTCTTT. The chain links TRBV12-3 or TRBV12-4 to TRBJ1-1; 7 bases match TRBD1. V was clipped by 7 bases and J by 7 bases; unmatched bases: 6. This CDR3 comprises 12 residues.